This T cell receptor beta chain was profiled in a study of T-cell reconstitution after alpha-beta-depleted transplantation in children (dated by TCRdb to 2016 to 2017). With regard to the full study: T-cell immune reconstitution after TCRalphabeta/CD19-depleted allogeneic hematopoietic cell transplantation in children was quantitatively tracked in the study by means of TCR repertoire profiling.

Explained via the paper, the treatment or condition label denotes: allogeneic hematopoietic cell transplantation with graft depleted of TCRalphabeta T cells and CD19 B cells. The children who served as transplant recipients had been given grafts of TCRalphabeta/CD19-depleted allogeneic hematopoietic cells. Inclusive of the bounding cysteine and phenylalanine, the CDR3 is 13 residues long. Of the read, only the CDR3 DNA is kept; its 39 bases are in frame from base 1. Sequences SGHTA (CDR1) and FQGTGA (CDR2) are obtained from the germline V gene. Germline trimming: 3 bases from V, 13 bases from J; junction bases outside gene matches: 9. This clonotype turned up a few times. This receptor's antigen is unknown. Base qualities are not provided; no much larger clone lies one nucleotide away. The library was made by PCR. The data were produced on an Illumina HiSeq 2500. TCR libraries were prepared with molecular barcoding, using unique molecular identifiers to normalize TCRbeta repertoire quantification. The raw public data were reprocessed by TCRdb itself: fastp quality trimming at Q25, MiXCR clonotype calling, in-frame beta chains only. When rows share a CDR3 protein, they turn into one entry using the most common DNA and genes. This sample is represented by about a million distinct CDR3 sequences; around 30% of them were singletons. Around 30% of the sample is taken by the ten largest.

What the work shows at the level of the full study, not this receptor alone: Apparently early alphabetaT-cell count recovery about two months after transplant reportedly relied on only several hundred rapidly expanded clones derived from non-depleted graft cells. In some patients, the high TCRbeta diversity seen at day 60 was put down to recipient T cells and intrathymic progenitors that had survived conditioning. Over subsequent months, a decline in hyperexpanded clone frequencies was noted, and after one year, T-cell counts and TCRbeta diversity were mostly ascribed to newly produced T cells.

The TCR comes from a boy less than two years old who had a stem cell transplant for SCID, so the T cells may come from the graft donor. The material was PBMCs, mostly from graft donor cells, obtained 360 days after TCRalphabeta/CD19-depleted stem cell transplant. The chain is made from TRBV7-3 and TRBJ2-1; TRBD2 fits 7 bases in the junction. The CDR3 protein: CASSLTAGDLQFF. The nucleotides are TGTGCCAGCAGCTTGACCGCGGGGGATCTTCAGTTCTTC.